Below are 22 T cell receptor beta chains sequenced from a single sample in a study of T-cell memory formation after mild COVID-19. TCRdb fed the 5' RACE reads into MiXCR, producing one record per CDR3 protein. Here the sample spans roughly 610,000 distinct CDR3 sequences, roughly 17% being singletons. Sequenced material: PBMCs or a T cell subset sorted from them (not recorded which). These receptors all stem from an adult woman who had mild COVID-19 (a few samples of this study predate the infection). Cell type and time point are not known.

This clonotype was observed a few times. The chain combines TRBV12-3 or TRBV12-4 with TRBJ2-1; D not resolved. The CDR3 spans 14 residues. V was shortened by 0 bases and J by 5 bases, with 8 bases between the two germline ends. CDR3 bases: TGTGCCAGCAGTTTAGCGGGGTCCGACAATGAGCAGTTCTTC. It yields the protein CASSLAGSDNEQFF.

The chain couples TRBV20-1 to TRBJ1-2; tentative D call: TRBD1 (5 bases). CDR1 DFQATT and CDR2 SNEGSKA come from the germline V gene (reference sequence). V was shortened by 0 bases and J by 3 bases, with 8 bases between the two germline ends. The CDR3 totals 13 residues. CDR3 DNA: TGCAGTGCTAGAGATTCGGGGGACTATGGCTACACCTTC. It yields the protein CSARDSGDYGYTF.

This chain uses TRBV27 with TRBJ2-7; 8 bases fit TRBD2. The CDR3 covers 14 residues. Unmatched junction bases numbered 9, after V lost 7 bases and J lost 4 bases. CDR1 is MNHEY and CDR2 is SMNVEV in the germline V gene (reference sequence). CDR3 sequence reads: CASKRGAGVYEQYF. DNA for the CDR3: TGTGCCAGCAAGCGGGGAGCGGGAGTGTACGAGCAGTACTTC.

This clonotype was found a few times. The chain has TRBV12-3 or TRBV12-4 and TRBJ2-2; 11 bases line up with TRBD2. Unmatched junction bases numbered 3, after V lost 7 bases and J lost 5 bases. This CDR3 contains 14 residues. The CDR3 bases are TGTGCCAGCATCTTAGCGGGAGGGACCGGGGAGCTGTTTTTT. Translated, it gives CASILAGGTGELFF.

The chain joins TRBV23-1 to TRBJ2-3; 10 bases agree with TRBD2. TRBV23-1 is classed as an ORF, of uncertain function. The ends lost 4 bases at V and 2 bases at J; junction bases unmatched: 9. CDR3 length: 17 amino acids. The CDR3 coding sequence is TGCGCCAGCAGTCGGGTTTCTAGCGGGGGATCCACAGATACGCAGTATTTT. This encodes CASSRVSSGGSTDTQYF.

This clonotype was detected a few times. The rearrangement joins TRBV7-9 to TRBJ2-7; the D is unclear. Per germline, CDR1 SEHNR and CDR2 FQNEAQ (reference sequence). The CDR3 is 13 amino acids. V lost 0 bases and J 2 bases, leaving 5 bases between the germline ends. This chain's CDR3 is CASSLARTYEQYF. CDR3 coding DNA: TGTGCCAGCAGCTTAGCACGGACCTACGAGCAGTACTTC.

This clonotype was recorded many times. CDR3 nucleotide sequence: TGCGCCAGCAGAGGGTCCGAGATCAATGAGCAGTTCTTC. Amino acid sequence: CASRGSEINEQFF. This chain uses TRBV5-1 with TRBJ2-1, with D hard to call. The V and J ends lost 5 bases and 6 bases respectively, with 12 bases between them. Germline assignment: CDR1 SGHRS and CDR2 YFSETQ. The CDR3 is 13 residues long.

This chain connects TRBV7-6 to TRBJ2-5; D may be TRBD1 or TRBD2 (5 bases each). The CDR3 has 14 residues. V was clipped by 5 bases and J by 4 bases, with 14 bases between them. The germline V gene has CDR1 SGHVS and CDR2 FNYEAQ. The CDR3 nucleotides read TGTGCCAGCAGCCTAACCGGGACCCTAGAGACCCAGTACTTC. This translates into CASSLTGTLETQYF.

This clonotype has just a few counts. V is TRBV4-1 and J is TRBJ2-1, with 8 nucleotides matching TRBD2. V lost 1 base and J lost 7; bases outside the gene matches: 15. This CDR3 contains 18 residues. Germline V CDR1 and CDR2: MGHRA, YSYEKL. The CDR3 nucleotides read TGCGCCAGCAGCCAAGTGATTAGCGGGGTAACAGTGGGGAATGAGCAGTTCTTC. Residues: CASSQVISGVTVGNEQFF.

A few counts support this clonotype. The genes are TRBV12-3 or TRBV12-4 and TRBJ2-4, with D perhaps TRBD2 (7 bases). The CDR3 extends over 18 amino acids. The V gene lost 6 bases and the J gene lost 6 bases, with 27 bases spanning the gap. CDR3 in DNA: TGTGCCAGCAGCCATCCCCCGAGATCCTCGGGGGGCGGAAACATTCAGTACTTC. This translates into CASSHPPRSSGGGNIQYF.

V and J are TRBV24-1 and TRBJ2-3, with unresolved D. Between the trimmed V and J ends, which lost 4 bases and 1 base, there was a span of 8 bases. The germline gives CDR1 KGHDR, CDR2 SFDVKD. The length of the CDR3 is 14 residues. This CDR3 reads CATSDPSGTDTQYF. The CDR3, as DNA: TGTGCCACCAGTGACCCCAGCGGCACAGATACGCAGTATTTT.

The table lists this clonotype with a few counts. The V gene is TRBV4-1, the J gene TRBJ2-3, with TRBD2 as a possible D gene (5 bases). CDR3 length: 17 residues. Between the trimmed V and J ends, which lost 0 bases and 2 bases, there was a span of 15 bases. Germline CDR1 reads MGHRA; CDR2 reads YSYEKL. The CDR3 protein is CASSQEVTTLPTDTQYF. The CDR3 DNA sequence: TGCGCCAGCAGCCAAGAAGTGACTACCCTTCCCACAGATACGCAGTATTTT.

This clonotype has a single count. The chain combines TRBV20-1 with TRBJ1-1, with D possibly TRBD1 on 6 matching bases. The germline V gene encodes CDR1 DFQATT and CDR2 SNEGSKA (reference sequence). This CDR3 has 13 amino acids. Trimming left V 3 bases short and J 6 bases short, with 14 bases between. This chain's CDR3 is CSARGRDNAEAFF. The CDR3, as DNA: TGCAGTGCTAGGGGCCGGGACAACGCTGAAGCTTTCTTT.

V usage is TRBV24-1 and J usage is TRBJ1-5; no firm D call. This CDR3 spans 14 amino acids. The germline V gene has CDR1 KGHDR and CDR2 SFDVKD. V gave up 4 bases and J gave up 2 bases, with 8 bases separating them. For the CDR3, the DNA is TGTGCCACCAGTGAGGGAGGAGGCAATCAGCCCCAGCATTTT. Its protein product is CATSEGGGNQPQHF.

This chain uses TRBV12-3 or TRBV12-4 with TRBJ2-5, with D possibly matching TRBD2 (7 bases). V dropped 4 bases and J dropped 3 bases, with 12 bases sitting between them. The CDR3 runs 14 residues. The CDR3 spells CASSSGGGEETQYF. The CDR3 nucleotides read TGTGCCAGCAGTTCAGGAGGGGGGGAAGAGACCCAGTACTTC.

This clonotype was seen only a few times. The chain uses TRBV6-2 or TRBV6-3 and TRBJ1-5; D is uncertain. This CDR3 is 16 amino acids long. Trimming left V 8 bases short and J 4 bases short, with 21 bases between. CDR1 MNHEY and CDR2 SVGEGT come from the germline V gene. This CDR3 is CASSLERAIRNQPQHF. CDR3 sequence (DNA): TGTGCCAGCTCCCTTGAAAGGGCGATCAGAAATCAGCCCCAGCATTTT.

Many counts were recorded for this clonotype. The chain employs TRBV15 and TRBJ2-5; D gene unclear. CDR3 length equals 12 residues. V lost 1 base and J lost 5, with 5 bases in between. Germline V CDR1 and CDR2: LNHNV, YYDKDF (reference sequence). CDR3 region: CATSRAKETQYF. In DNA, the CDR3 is TGTGCCACCAGCAGAGCGAAGGAGACCCAGTACTTC.

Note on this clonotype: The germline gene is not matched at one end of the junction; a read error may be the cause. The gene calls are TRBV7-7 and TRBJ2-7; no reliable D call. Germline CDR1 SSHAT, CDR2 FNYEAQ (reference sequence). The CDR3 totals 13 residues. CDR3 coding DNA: TGTGCTAGCAGCTTAGACTGGGGTGACGAGCAGTACTTC. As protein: CASSLDWGDEQYF.

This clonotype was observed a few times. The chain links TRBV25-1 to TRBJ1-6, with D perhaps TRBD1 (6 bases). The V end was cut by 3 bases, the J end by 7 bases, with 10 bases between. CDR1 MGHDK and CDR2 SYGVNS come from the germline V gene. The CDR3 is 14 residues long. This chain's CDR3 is CASSDYQGNSPLHF. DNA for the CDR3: TGTGCCAGCAGTGATTACCAGGGGAATTCACCCCTCCACTTT.

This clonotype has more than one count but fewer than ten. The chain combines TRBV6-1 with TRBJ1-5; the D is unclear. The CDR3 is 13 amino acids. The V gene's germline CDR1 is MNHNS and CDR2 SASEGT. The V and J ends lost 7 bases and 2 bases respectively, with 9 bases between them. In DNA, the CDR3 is TGTGCCAGCAAGGAATGGGGCAATCAGCCCCAGCATTTT. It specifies CASKEWGNQPQHF.

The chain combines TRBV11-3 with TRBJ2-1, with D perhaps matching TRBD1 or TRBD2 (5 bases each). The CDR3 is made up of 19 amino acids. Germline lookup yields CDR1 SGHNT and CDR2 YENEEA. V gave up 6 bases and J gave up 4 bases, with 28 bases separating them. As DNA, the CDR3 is TGTGCCAGCAGTCGCCGAACCTTAGCCGCCAGGGACCTATACAATGAGCAGTTCTTC. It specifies CASSRRTLAARDLYNEQFF. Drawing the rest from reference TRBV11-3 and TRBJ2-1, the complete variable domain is EAGVVQSPRYKIIEKKQPVAFWCNPISGHNTLYWYLQNLGQGPELLIRYENEEAVDDSQLPKDRFSAERLKGVDSTLKIQPAELGDSAVYLCASSRRTLAARDLYNEQFFGPGTRLTVL.

The CDR3 reads CASRSGDEQFF. In DNA form, the CDR3 reads TGTGCCAGCAGATCAGGGGATGAGCAGTTCTTC. The rearrangement joins TRBV12-3 or TRBV12-4 to TRBJ2-1; a weak D match, TRBD1 (6 bases). The CDR3 has 11 residues. V was clipped by 6 bases and J by 8 bases, with 8 bases between them.